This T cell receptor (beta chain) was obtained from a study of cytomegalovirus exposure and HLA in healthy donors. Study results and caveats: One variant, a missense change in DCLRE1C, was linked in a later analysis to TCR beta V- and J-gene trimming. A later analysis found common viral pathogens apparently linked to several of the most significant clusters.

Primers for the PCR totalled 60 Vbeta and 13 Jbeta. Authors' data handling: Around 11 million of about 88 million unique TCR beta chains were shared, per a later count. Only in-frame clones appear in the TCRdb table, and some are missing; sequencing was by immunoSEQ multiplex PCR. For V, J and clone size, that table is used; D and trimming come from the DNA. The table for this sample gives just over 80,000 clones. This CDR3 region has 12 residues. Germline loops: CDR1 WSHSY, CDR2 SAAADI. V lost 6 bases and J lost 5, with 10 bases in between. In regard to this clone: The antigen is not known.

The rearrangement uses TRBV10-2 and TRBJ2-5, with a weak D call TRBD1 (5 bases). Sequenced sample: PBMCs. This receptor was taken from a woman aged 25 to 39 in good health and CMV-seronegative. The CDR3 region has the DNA TGCGCCAGCAGGTTCAGGGATGAGACCCAGTACTTC. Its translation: CASRFRDETQYF.